Following are 24 T cell receptor beta chains from one sample sequenced in a study of blood T cells in healthy people across ages. Alongside a J-beta primer mix, a sample-barcoded 5' primer served in a second PCR lasting about 7 to 12 cycles. MiXCR, applied by TCRdb to the 5' RACE reads, yields one record per CDR3 protein. In the table there are about 1.8 million distinct CDR3 sequences, around half of which are singletons. Sequencing was carried out using blood. The source is a woman aged 40 to 50 in good health.

The chain has TRBV6-1 and TRBJ2-6, with a tentative D call TRBD1 (5 bases). Trimming took off 9 bases at V and 3 bases at J, with 15 bases between the two ends. This CDR3 region has 15 residues. CDR1 MNHNS and CDR2 SASEGT come from the germline V gene. The CDR3 is CASSLQEGGANVLTF. The CDR3, as DNA: TGTGCCAGTTCTTTACAGGAAGGTGGGGCCAACGTCCTGACTTTC.

The chain links TRBV29-1 to TRBJ2-1; 10 nucleotides line up with TRBD1. The CDR3 is 15 amino acids. From germline, CDR1 is SQVTM and CDR2 ANQGSEA. V was clipped by 6 bases and J by 6 bases; unmatched bases: 11. Here the CDR3 DNA reads TGCAGCGTCGGAAGGGGGACAGGGGTGAGCAATGAGCAGTTCTTC. Translated, it gives CSVGRGTGVSNEQFF.

This clonotype is a singleton in its sample. The chain employs TRBV4-3 and TRBJ2-7, with D unclear. The CDR3 spans 15 residues. V dropped 0 bases and J dropped 1 base, with 10 bases sitting between them. Germline V gene data show CDR1 as LGHNA and CDR2 as YSLEER. CDR3 in DNA: TGCGCCAGCAGCCAAGATTGGGCGGTATCCTACGAGCAGTACTTC. Its translation: CASSQDWAVSYEQYF.

The chain recombines TRBV7-2 with TRBJ1-2; the match to TRBD1 covers 11 bases. Trimming cost V 1 base and J 3 bases; bases outside gene matches: 4. CDR1 and CDR2 from the germline V gene are SGHTA and FQGNSA. The CDR3 consists of 16 residues. In DNA form, the CDR3 reads TGTGCCAGCAGCTTAGGTTCGGGACAGGGGGACTATGGCTACACCTTC. Its protein product is CASSLGSGQGDYGYTF. Full variable domain (outside the CDR3, taken from reference TRBV7-2 and TRBJ1-2): GAGVSQSPSNKVTEKGKDVELRCDPISGHTALYWYRQSLGQGLEFLIYFQGNSAPDKSGLPSDRFSAERTGGSVSTLTIQRTQQEDSAVYLCASSLGSGQGDYGYTFGSGTRLTVV.

This clonotype was seen a few times. V usage is TRBV29-1 and J usage is TRBJ2-3, with 8 bases aligning to TRBD2. This CDR3 spans 16 amino acids. V lost 0 bases, J lost 2 bases, and 7 bases stayed unmatched. From germline, CDR1 is SQVTM and CDR2 ANQGSEA. Here the CDR3 DNA reads TGCAGCGTTGAAGATTGGCTAGCGGGTAACACAGATACGCAGTATTTT. Its protein product is CSVEDWLAGNTDTQYF.

The chain links TRBV4-3 to TRBJ2-3; TRBD2 matches at 10 bases. Per the germline V gene, CDR1 is LGHNA and CDR2 is YSLEER. With V trimmed by 0 bases and J by 2 bases, 11 bases remained unmatched. The CDR3 has 19 residues. In DNA, the CDR3 is TGCGCCAGCAGCCAAGATTTAAACAGCGGGGGGGTCCTCACAGATACGCAGTATTTT. This encodes CASSQDLNSGGVLTDTQYF.

The chain links TRBV5-1 to TRBJ2-1; 9 bases match TRBD2. With 3 bases clipped from V and 0 bases from J, the junction kept 4 bases outside the gene matches. CDR1 and CDR2 from the germline V gene are SGHRS and YFSETQ. The CDR3 totals 16 residues. CDR3 loop: CASSWRGGDSYNEQFF. The CDR3 bases are TGCGCCAGCAGCTGGCGGGGGGGCGACTCCTACAATGAGCAGTTCTTC.

The chain carries TRBV2 and TRBJ2-4; TRBD2 aligns across 7 bases. This CDR3 is built from 15 residues. Germline values: CDR1 SNHLY, CDR2 FYNNEI. V shed 2 bases and J 9 bases; nucleotides not matched to a gene: 10. CDR3 DNA: TGTGCCAGCAGTGAATTTCAGGGAGGGGTAGGCATTCAGTACTTC. Amino acid sequence: CASSEFQGGVGIQYF.

The chain employs TRBV27 and TRBJ1-1; D gene uncertain. Germline V CDR1 and CDR2: MNHEY, SMNVEV (reference sequence). V was trimmed by 3 bases and J by 3 bases, leaving 8 bases between them. CDR3 size: 13 residues. CDR3 amino acids: CASSFGEHTEAFF. The CDR3 DNA sequence: TGTGCCAGCAGTTTTGGGGAGCACACTGAAGCTTTCTTT.

The chain carries TRBV5-1 and TRBJ2-3, with unresolved D. V shed 6 bases and J shed 4 bases, with 15 bases lying between them. This CDR3 contains 14 residues. Germline V gene lookup returns CDR1 SGHRS and CDR2 YFSETQ. For the CDR3, the DNA is TGCGCCAGCACTGCCCCCTCCCCCGCAGATACGCAGTATTTT. Translation gives CASTAPSPADTQYF.

The chain recombines TRBV27 with TRBJ2-5; TRBD2 matches 8 bases. Trimming took 5 bases from V and 6 from J; bases not matched to a gene: 8. Germline CDR1 MNHEY, CDR2 SMNVEV (reference sequence). The CDR3 is made up of 14 amino acids. CDR3 DNA sequence: TGTGCCAGCAGTGGGCGGGGGGCGTTAAAGACCCAGTACTTC. Protein product: CASSGRGALKTQYF.

This chain joins TRBV20-1 and TRBJ1-1; D remains ambiguous. The CDR3 runs 11 residues. Per germline, CDR1 DFQATT and CDR2 SNEGSKA (reference sequence). CDR3 loop: CRAEGNTEAFF. CDR3 DNA sequence: TGCAGAGCGGAAGGGAACACTGAAGCTTTCTTT.

The V and J genes are TRBV9 and TRBJ2-3; 13 bases are a match to TRBD2. From germline, CDR1 is SGDLS and CDR2 YYNGEE. V trimming: 7 bases; J trimming: 4 bases; junction bases outside the gene matches: 6. CDR3 length equals 15 residues. In nucleotides, the CDR3 is TGTGCCAGCCCCCGGACTAGCGGGGGATCAGATACGCAGTATTTT. This codes for CASPRTSGGSDTQYF.

This clonotype was found a few times. The rearrangement links TRBV10-3 to TRBJ2-3; 9 positions agree with TRBD1. The germline gives CDR1 ENHRY, CDR2 SYGVKD. The junction had 6 bases not matched to a gene; V was cut back by 2 bases and J by 3 bases. The CDR3 runs to 16 residues. As DNA, the CDR3 is TGTGCCATCAGTGAGCACCCGGGACAGGGAACAGATACGCAGTATTTT. It translates to CAISEHPGQGTDTQYF.

The chain combines TRBV4-3 with TRBJ1-6; no reliable D call. The CDR3 is made up of 14 amino acids. The V gene's germline CDR1 is LGHNA and CDR2 YSLEER. Between the trimmed V and J ends, which lost 1 base and 9 bases, there was a span of 10 bases. Here the CDR3 reads CASSQGLIGSPLHF. The CDR3 nucleotides are TGCGCCAGCAGCCAAGGGCTTATAGGTTCACCCCTCCACTTT.

This clonotype has more than one count but fewer than ten. The CDR3 is CSATIQGMRRGEQYF. DNA for the CDR3: TGCAGTGCCACTATACAGGGAATGAGGAGAGGCGAGCAGTACTTC. The V and J genes are TRBV20-1 and TRBJ2-7; D may be TRBD1 (6 bases). Trimming removed 6 bases from V and 6 bases from J, with 24 bases in between. Germline lookup yields CDR1 DFQATT and CDR2 SNEGSKA (reference sequence). CDR3 length equals 15 residues.

The chain has TRBV28 and TRBJ2-6; TRBD1 matches at 7 bases. Germline loops: CDR1 MDHEN, CDR2 SYDVKM. Trimming at V came to 7 bases and at J to 0 bases, leaving 18 bases not matched to a gene. The CDR3 extends over 20 amino acids. CDR3 sequence (DNA): TGTGCCAGCACCAAGAGCCAGAAGAACAGGGGATTCTCTGGGGCCAACGTCCTGACTTTC. Translated: CASTKSQKNRGFSGANVLTF. The full variable domain, its missing parts supplied by reference TRBV28 and TRBJ2-6, is DVKVTQSSRYLVKRTGEKVFLECVQDMDHENMFWYRQDPGLGLRLIYFSYDVKMKEKGDIPEGYSVSREKKERFSLILESASTNQTSMYLCASTKSQKNRGFSGANVLTFGAGSRLTVL.

The V call is TRBV20-1, the J call TRBJ2-5; D tentatively reads TRBD1 or TRBD2 (6 bases each). The CDR3 is made up of 13 amino acids. The V gene lost 5 bases and the J gene lost 1 base, with 11 bases spanning the gap. Germline values: CDR1 DFQATT, CDR2 SNEGSKA (reference sequence). CDR3 coding DNA: TGCAGTGCTGAGGGGGGAGGCCAAGAGACCCAGTACTTC. This translates into CSAEGGGQETQYF.

CDR3 in amino acids: CASSLTPGSETQYF. CDR3 nucleotide sequence: TGTGCCAGCAGCTTAACCCCAGGATCGGAGACCCAGTACTTC. The chain couples TRBV7-3 to TRBJ2-4; D gene ambiguous. The last part of the DNA fits TRBJ2-5 better; the J call may be wrong. Germline loops: CDR1 SGHTA, CDR2 FQGTGA. The CDR3 is 14 amino acids.

This clonotype was observed a handful of times. The chain combines TRBV20-1 with TRBJ1-5, with a tentative D call TRBD1 (5 bases). V lost 3 bases and J lost 6, with 12 bases in between. This CDR3 region has 13 residues. Germline V gene sequence: CDR1 DFQATT, CDR2 SNEGSKA (reference sequence). CDR3 DNA: TGCAGTGCTAGGCGGCAGGGAGGTCAGCCCCAGCATTTT. It codes for CSARRQGGQPQHF.

A single count supports this clonotype. This rearrangement joins TRBV20-1 to TRBJ2-7; 13 bases are shared with TRBD2. Germline CDR1 and CDR2: DFQATT and SNEGSKA (reference sequence). V shed 4 bases, J shed 1 base, and the junction held 7 bases outside the gene matches. This CDR3 has 16 amino acids. The CDR3 spells CSAMTSGGPRSYEQYF. In DNA, the CDR3 is TGCAGTGCTATGACTAGCGGGGGGCCTCGTTCCTACGAGCAGTACTTC.

This clonotype was recorded a few times. The CDR3 coding sequence is TGCAGTGCTAGTCCCGGACAGCGGATGGGGTATTTT. The encoded protein is CSASPGQRMGYF. The chain uses TRBV20-1 and TRBJ2-3; TRBD1 is a possible D gene (6 bases). The CDR3 is 12 residues long. CDR1 is DFQATT, CDR2 SNEGSKA, per germline (reference sequence). V was clipped by 3 bases and J by 14 bases, with 18 bases between them.

This clonotype has a handful of counts. V is TRBV6-5 and J is TRBJ2-7; D tentatively fits TRBD1 or TRBD2 (5 bases each). The V end was cut by 6 bases, the J end by 1 base, with 13 bases between. The CDR3 covers 14 residues. The germline V gene has CDR1 MNHEY and CDR2 SVGAGI. In DNA, the CDR3 is TGTGCCAGCAGCCCCCGGGACCAATCCTACGAGCAGTACTTC. This sequence encodes CASSPRDQSYEQYF.

This clonotype was counted a single time. This chain uses TRBV7-9 with TRBJ1-2, with a tentative D call TRBD1 (6 bases). The V end was cut by 5 bases, the J end by 3 bases, with 16 bases between. The CDR3 is made up of 15 amino acids. Looked up from germline, CDR1 is SEHNR and CDR2 is FQNEAQ (reference sequence). The CDR3 sequence: CASSQLAGADYGYTF. CDR3 nucleotide sequence: TGTGCCAGCAGCCAATTGGCGGGGGCGGACTATGGCTACACCTTC.